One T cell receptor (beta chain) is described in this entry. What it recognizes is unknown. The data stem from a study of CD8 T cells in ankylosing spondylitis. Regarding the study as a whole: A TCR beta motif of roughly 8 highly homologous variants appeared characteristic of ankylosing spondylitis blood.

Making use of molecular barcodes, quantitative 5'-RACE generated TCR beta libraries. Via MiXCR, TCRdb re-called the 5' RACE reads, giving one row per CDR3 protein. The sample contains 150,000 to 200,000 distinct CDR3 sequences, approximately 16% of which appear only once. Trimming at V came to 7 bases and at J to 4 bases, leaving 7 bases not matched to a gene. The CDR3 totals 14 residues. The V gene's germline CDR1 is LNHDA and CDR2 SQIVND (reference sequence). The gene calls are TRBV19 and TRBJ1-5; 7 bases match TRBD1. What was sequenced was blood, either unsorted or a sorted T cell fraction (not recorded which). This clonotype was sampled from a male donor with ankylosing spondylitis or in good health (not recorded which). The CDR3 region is CASKQGSLNQPQHF. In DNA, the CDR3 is TGTGCCAGTAAACAGGGGAGTCTGAATCAGCCCCAGCATTTT. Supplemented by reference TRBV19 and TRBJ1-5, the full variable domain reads DGGITQSPKYLFRKEGQNVTLSCEQNLNHDAMYWYRQDPGQGLRLIYYSQIVNDFQKGDIAEGYSVSREKKESFPLTVTSAQKNPTAFYLCASKQGSLNQPQHFGDGTRLSIL.